The rows below give T cell receptor beta chains drawn from one sample of a study of identical twins. Each CDR3 protein gets one entry after TCRdb re-called the 5' RACE reads with MiXCR. This table holds 200,000 to 250,000 distinct CDR3 sequences, 6.5% to 8.5% found once. This sample was shared with a second study, whose subject was yellow fever vaccine responses in identical twins.

The material sequenced was memory (CD45RO+) T cells sorted from blood. The receptor set was obtained from a woman younger than 30 in good health. The CDR3 runs from the conserved cysteine through the conserved F or W. A D gene is named only where the DNA matches it firmly. Rows give clone size only sometimes, using once, few, many, or a class for an expanded clone.

clone size: many; D gene: TRBD2; J gene: TRBJ2-2; CDR3 length: 18; V gene: TRBV4-3; CDR3 DNA: TGCGCCAGCAGCCAAGGGCTAGCGGGAGGGTCCAGAACCGGGGAGCTGTTTTTT; CDR3 protein: CASSQGLAGGSRTGELFF
clone size: many; D gene: NA; J gene: TRBJ2-3; CDR3 length: 13; V gene: TRBV7-2; CDR3 DNA: TGTGCCAGCAGCCCCCGGTGGACAGATACGCAGTATTTT; CDR3 protein: CASSPRWTDTQYF
clone size: few; D gene: NA; J gene: TRBJ1-1; CDR3 length: 18; V gene: TRBV15; CDR3 DNA: TGTGCCACCAGCAGTGGGGAAGGATGGTGGCAGGCGAACACTGAAGCTTTCTTT; CDR3 protein: CATSSGEGWWQANTEAFF
clone size: many; D gene: NA; J gene: TRBJ1-1; CDR3 length: 13; V gene: TRBV12-3/TRBV12-4; CDR3 DNA: TGTGCCAGCAGTTTCGCAGGGGCCACTGAAGCTTTCTTT; CDR3 protein: CASSFAGATEAFF
clone size: NA; D gene: NA; J gene: TRBJ2-1; CDR3 length: 11; V gene: TRBV30; CDR3 DNA: TGTGCCTGGAGCCAGGCCGATGAGCAGTTCTTC; CDR3 protein: CAWSQADEQFF
clone size: few; D gene: TRBD1; J gene: TRBJ2-1; CDR3 length: 15; V gene: TRBV5-6; CDR3 DNA: TGTGCCAGCAGTTATTGGGGGACAGCCTATAATGAGCAGTTCTTC; CDR3 protein: CASSYWGTAYNEQFF
clone size: many; D gene: TRBD1; J gene: TRBJ2-3; CDR3 length: 15; V gene: TRBV29-1; CDR3 DNA: TGCAGCGTTGACAGGACAGGGCTCAGCACAGATACGCAGTATTTT; CDR3 protein: CSVDRTGLSTDTQYF
clone size: many; D gene: TRBD1; J gene: TRBJ2-3; CDR3 length: 14; V gene: TRBV7-9; CDR3 DNA: TGTGCCAGCAGGACAGGGGGAGGGCCAGATACGCAGTATTTT; CDR3 protein: CASRTGGGPDTQYF
clone size: many; D gene: TRBD1; J gene: TRBJ2-7; CDR3 length: 16; V gene: TRBV5-1; CDR3 DNA: TGCGCCAGCAGCTTGGAGATTCGACAGGGGTCCTACGAGCAGTACTTC; CDR3 protein: CASSLEIRQGSYEQYF
clone size: many; D gene: TRBD2; J gene: TRBJ2-5; CDR3 length: 17; V gene: TRBV12-3/TRBV12-4; CDR3 DNA: TGTGCCAGCAGTTCGTTCCCGGGAGGGAGCGGTGCGGGGACCCAGTACTTC; CDR3 protein: CASSSFPGGSGAGTQYF
clone size: many; D gene: TRBD1; J gene: TRBJ1-6; CDR3 length: 14; V gene: TRBV5-1; CDR3 DNA: TGCGCCAGCAGCATGCAGGGGGCGGATTCACCCCTCCACTTT; CDR3 protein: CASSMQGADSPLHF
clone size: many; D gene: NA; J gene: TRBJ1-6; CDR3 length: 15; V gene: TRBV4-2; CDR3 DNA: TGTGCCAGCAGCCAAGACTCCCCCGAAAATTCACCCCTCCACTTT; CDR3 protein: CASSQDSPENSPLHF
clone size: many; D gene: TRBD1; J gene: TRBJ2-5; CDR3 length: 15; V gene: TRBV12-3/TRBV12-4; CDR3 DNA: TGTGCCAGCAGCCGCCCCAGGGGGCAGGGGGAGACCCAGTACTTC; CDR3 protein: CASSRPRGQGETQYF
clone size: many; D gene: TRBD2; J gene: TRBJ2-1; CDR3 length: 18; V gene: TRBV5-1; CDR3 DNA: TGCGCCAGCAGCTTGTCCCTAGCGGGGGGAACCTCCTACAATGAGCAGTTCTTC; CDR3 protein: CASSLSLAGGTSYNEQFF
clone size: few; D gene: NA; J gene: TRBJ2-1; CDR3 length: 15; V gene: TRBV7-2; CDR3 DNA: TGTGCCAGCAGCTTATACGCGGGATTAATGAATGAGCAGTTCTTC; CDR3 protein: CASSLYAGLMNEQFF
clone size: NA; D gene: TRBD1; J gene: TRBJ2-7; CDR3 length: 14; V gene: TRBV9; CDR3 DNA: TGTGCCAGCAGCTCCGGACAGGGGGCGTGGGAGCAGTACTTC; CDR3 protein: CASSSGQGAWEQYF
clone size: NA; D gene: NA; J gene: TRBJ2-7; CDR3 length: 12; V gene: TRBV19; CDR3 DNA: TGTGCCAGTAGTACGGCCGCTGGGGAGCAGTACTTC; CDR3 protein: CASSTAAGEQYF
clone size: many; D gene: NA; J gene: TRBJ2-2; CDR3 length: 11; V gene: TRBV12-3/TRBV12-4; CDR3 DNA: TGTGCCAGCGGACCCACCGGGGAGCTGTTTTTT; CDR3 protein: CASGPTGELFF
clone size: NA; D gene: NA; J gene: TRBJ1-1; CDR3 length: 12; V gene: TRBV5-6; CDR3 DNA: TGTGCCAGCAGCTCGTTAAGGGTGGGAGCTTTCTTT; CDR3 protein: CASSSLRVGAFF
clone size: few; D gene: NA; J gene: TRBJ1-1; CDR3 length: 14; V gene: TRBV6-1; CDR3 DNA: TGTGCCAGCACCCTTACAGGGCCCAGGGGTGAAGCTTTCTTT; CDR3 protein: CASTLTGPRGEAFF
clone size: NA; D gene: TRBD2; J gene: TRBJ2-3; CDR3 length: 15; V gene: TRBV7-8; CDR3 DNA: TGTGCCAGCAGCTTAGTGCGGGAGTCCACAGATACGCAGTATTTT; CDR3 protein: CASSLVRESTDTQYF
clone size: few; D gene: TRBD1; J gene: TRBJ2-2; CDR3 length: 15; V gene: TRBV6-1; CDR3 DNA: TGTGCCAGCAGAACACAGGGGGCGAACACCGGGGAGCTGTTTTTT; CDR3 protein: CASRTQGANTGELFF
clone size: many; D gene: NA; J gene: TRBJ2-2; CDR3 length: 12; V gene: TRBV3-1; CDR3 DNA: TGTGCCAGCAGCCAAGGGACCGGGGAGCTGTTTTTT; CDR3 protein: CASSQGTGELFF
clone size: many; D gene: TRBD2; J gene: TRBJ2-3; CDR3 length: 16; V gene: TRBV6-2/TRBV6-3; CDR3 DNA: TGTGCCAGCAGAGCTGGACCGGGACTAGGTACAGATACGCAGTATTTT; CDR3 protein: CASRAGPGLGTDTQYF
clone size: few; D gene: NA; J gene: TRBJ1-1; CDR3 length: 13; V gene: TRBV20-1; CDR3 DNA: TGCAGTGCTAGACTGCAGGGACCCATGAGAGCTTTCTTT; CDR3 protein: CSARLQGPMRAFF
clone size: many; D gene: TRBD2; J gene: TRBJ2-5; CDR3 length: 14; V gene: TRBV20-1; CDR3 DNA: TGCAGTGCTAGAGGGACTAGCGTCCAAGAGACCCAGTACTTC; CDR3 protein: CSARGTSVQETQYF
clone size: many; D gene: TRBD1; J gene: TRBJ1-1; CDR3 length: 15; V gene: TRBV5-1; CDR3 DNA: TGCGCCAGCGCACGTGGAGGAGGGGGCGAGGTTGAAGCTTTCTTT; CDR3 protein: CASARGGGGEVEAFF
clone size: few; D gene: NA; J gene: TRBJ2-1; CDR3 length: 16; V gene: TRBV6-1; CDR3 DNA: TGTGCCAGCAGTGATCTCCGGTGGCGGTTGGGCCGCCTTGGGTTCTTC; CDR3 protein: CASSDLRWRLGRLGFF
clone size: many; D gene: NA; J gene: TRBJ1-3; CDR3 length: 13; V gene: TRBV5-6; CDR3 DNA: TGTGCCAGCAGGCCCTCCTCTGGAAACACCATATATTTT; CDR3 protein: CASRPSSGNTIYF
clone size: NA; D gene: NA; J gene: TRBJ1-2; CDR3 length: 13; V gene: TRBV25-1; CDR3 DNA: TGTGCCAGCAGTGAGGGGGCTCCGTATGGCTACACCTTC; CDR3 protein: CASSEGAPYGYTF
clone size: few; D gene: NA; J gene: TRBJ2-2; CDR3 length: 16; V gene: TRBV2; CDR3 DNA: TGTGCCAGCAGCGCTGGGACAAAAGCGAACACCGGGGAGCTGTTTTTT; CDR3 protein: CASSAGTKANTGELFF
clone size: many; D gene: NA; J gene: TRBJ1-1; CDR3 length: 13; V gene: TRBV6-5; CDR3 DNA: TGTGCCAGCAGTTACAGACATGGGGATGAAGCTTTCTTT; CDR3 protein: CASSYRHGDEAFF
clone size: few; D gene: TRBD2; J gene: TRBJ2-1; CDR3 length: 16; V gene: TRBV15; CDR3 DNA: TGTGCCACCAGCAGGGTTACTAGCGGGGGGGACAATGAGCAGTTCTTC; CDR3 protein: CATSRVTSGGDNEQFF
clone size: many; D gene: TRBD2; J gene: TRBJ2-3; CDR3 length: 15; V gene: TRBV7-9; CDR3 DNA: TGTGCCAGCAGCACGGGACTAGTCGAGGCAGATACGCAGTATTTT; CDR3 protein: CASSTGLVEADTQYF
clone size: NA; D gene: NA; J gene: TRBJ2-7; CDR3 length: 13; V gene: TRBV4-3; CDR3 DNA: TGCGCCAGCAGCCAGGCCGGGGCCTACGAGCAGTACTTC; CDR3 protein: CASSQAGAYEQYF
clone size: many; D gene: TRBD1; J gene: TRBJ2-7; CDR3 length: 15; V gene: TRBV10-3; CDR3 DNA: TGTGCCATCAGCTTTCCGGGACAGGGGAAATACGAGCAGTACTTC; CDR3 protein: CAISFPGQGKYEQYF
clone size: few; D gene: NA; J gene: TRBJ2-7; CDR3 length: 15; V gene: TRBV7-9; CDR3 DNA: TGTGCCAGCAGCTTATTGGAGGGGGTCCTCTACGAGCAGTACTTC; CDR3 protein: CASSLLEGVLYEQYF
clone size: few; D gene: NA; J gene: TRBJ2-1; CDR3 length: 16; V gene: TRBV6-1; CDR3 DNA: TGTGCCAGCAGTGCATACATGGGAGAAGGCCGCGGTGAGCAGTTCTTC; CDR3 protein: CASSAYMGEGRGEQFF
clone size: many; D gene: TRBD1; J gene: TRBJ2-3; CDR3 length: 18; V gene: TRBV9; CDR3 DNA: TGTGCCAGCAGCGTAGCCGATTACAGACAGGGTTTATCGGATACGCAGTATTTT; CDR3 protein: CASSVADYRQGLSDTQYF
clone size: few; D gene: NA; J gene: TRBJ2-3; CDR3 length: 14; V gene: TRBV2; CDR3 DNA: TGTGCCAGCAGTTACAAACTTGGGACAGATACGCAGTATTTT; CDR3 protein: CASSYKLGTDTQYF
clone size: few; D gene: TRBD1; J gene: TRBJ2-5; CDR3 length: 15; V gene: TRBV7-2; CDR3 DNA: TGTGCCAGCAGCTCGCAGGGGGCGACCCAAGAGACCCAGTACTTC; CDR3 protein: CASSSQGATQETQYF
clone size: NA; D gene: TRBD1; J gene: TRBJ2-5; CDR3 length: 15; V gene: TRBV27; CDR3 DNA: TGTGCCAGCAGTACCGGACAGGGGGTGAGGGAGACCCAGTACTTC; CDR3 protein: CASSTGQGVRETQYF
clone size: many; D gene: NA; J gene: TRBJ2-3; CDR3 length: 11; V gene: TRBV7-8; CDR3 DNA: TGTGCCAGCAGCCAAACAGATACGCAGTATTTT; CDR3 protein: CASSQTDTQYF